The 24 T cell receptor beta chains reported below all come from one sample, sequenced in a study of cytomegalovirus exposure and HLA in healthy donors. A multiplex PCR was run with 60 Vbeta primers and 13 Jbeta primers. Sequenced by immunoSEQ multiplex PCR; TCRdb stores in-frame clones only, minus some. This sample yields fewer than 70,000 clones, of which about 80% are seen a single time; approximately 3.9% belongs to the top ten. Material for sequencing was PBMCs. These receptors all come from a woman aged 40 to 50 in good health and CMV-seronegative.

The chain has TRBV5-6 and TRBJ1-1; D perhaps matches TRBD1 (5 bases). With 2 bases removed from V and 10 bases from J, the gap between germline ends came to 15 bases. Germline V CDR1 and CDR2: SGHDT, YYEEEE. The CDR3 length is 13 residues. This chain's CDR3 is CASSFGAGEGAFF. CDR3 in DNA: TGTGCCAGCAGCTTTGGGGCGGGGGAGGGAGCTTTCTTT.

The J gene is TRBJ2-3, the V gene TRBV5-1; 14 bases fit TRBD2. The CDR3 runs 17 residues. Germline values: CDR1 SGHRS, CDR2 YFSETQ. The junction had 5 bases not matched to a gene; V was cut back by 2 bases and J by 3 bases. CDR3 sequence reads: CASSFSGTSGSTDTQYF. CDR3 nucleotide sequence: TGCGCCAGCAGCTTCTCCGGGACTAGCGGGAGTACAGATACGCAGTATTTT. Full variable domain (remainder filled in from reference TRBV5-1 and TRBJ2-3): KAGVTQTPRYLIKTRGQQVTLSCSPISGHRSVSWYQQTPGQGLQFLFEYFSETQRNKGNFPGRFSGRQFSNSRSEMNVSTLELGDSALYLCASSFSGTSGSTDTQYFGPGTRLTVL.

The rearrangement joins TRBV4-1 to TRBJ1-1; possibly TRBD1 for D (6 bases). The germline V and J ends were trimmed by 4 bases and 1 base, with 10 bases remaining between them. Germline lookup yields CDR1 MGHRA and CDR2 YSYEKL. CDR3 length equals 14 residues. The CDR3 DNA reads as TGCGCCAGCAGCCCCGGGACACCGAACACTGAAGCTTTCTTT. It encodes CASSPGTPNTEAFF.

This rearrangement joins TRBV5-1 to TRBJ2-7; 7 bases are a match to TRBD1. Trimming removed 7 bases from V and 4 bases from J; junction bases left unmatched: 11. Per the germline V gene, CDR1 is SGHRS and CDR2 is YFSETQ. The length of the CDR3 is 14 residues. CDR3 sequence (DNA): TGCGCCAGCGGCGATGGGGCAGGGGGATACGAGCAGTACTTC. Its translation is CASGDGAGGYEQYF.

V is TRBV7-8 and J is TRBJ2-3; 11 bases map to TRBD2. CDR3 length: 14 residues. With V trimmed by 4 bases and J by 5 bases, 2 bases remained unmatched. Germline V gene lookup returns CDR1 SGHVS and CDR2 FQNEAQ. CDR3 protein: CASSYGLAGDTQYF. In DNA, the CDR3 is TGTGCCAGCAGCTACGGACTAGCGGGAGATACGCAGTATTTT.

This chain joins TRBV5-1 and TRBJ2-5, with 7 bases that match TRBD2. The V gene's germline CDR1 is SGHRS and CDR2 YFSETQ. The CDR3 loop spans 14 amino acids. Trimming took 5 bases from V and 4 from J; bases not matched to a gene: 8. The CDR3 loop reads CASRITAGSETQYF. The CDR3, as DNA: TGCGCCAGCAGGATCACAGCGGGATCAGAGACCCAGTACTTC. Full variable domain (rest looked up from reference TRBV5-1 and TRBJ2-5): KAGVTQTPRYLIKTRGQQVTLSCSPISGHRSVSWYQQTPGQGLQFLFEYFSETQRNKGNFPGRFSGRQFSNSRSEMNVSTLELGDSALYLCASRITAGSETQYFGPGTRLLVL.

V and J are TRBV5-4 and TRBJ1-2, with a tentative D call TRBD1 (5 bases). Germline CDR1 and CDR2: SGHNT and YYREEE (reference sequence). The ends were cut back, 4 bases at V and 3 bases at J, with 10 bases in the middle. The CDR3 is 13 amino acids. The CDR3 protein is CASSRGTDYGYTF. In DNA form, the CDR3 reads TGTGCCAGCAGCCGCGGGACGGACTATGGCTACACCTTC.

The rearrangement joins TRBV7-9 to TRBJ1-2; 9 bases agree with TRBD1. The CDR3 sequence is 15 residues long. V lost 1 base and J lost 4; bases outside the gene matches: 4. Germline V CDR1 and CDR2: SEHNR, FQNEAQ (reference sequence). CDR3 protein: CASSLGGDRAYGYTF. The CDR3 coding sequence is TGTGCCAGCAGCTTAGGAGGGGACAGGGCCTATGGCTACACCTTC.

In this sample, this clone turned up a few times. This chain uses TRBV28 with TRBJ2-5; D remains ambiguous. The CDR3 consists of 13 residues. Germline V gives CDR1 MDHEN, CDR2 SYDVKM. Trimming removed 2 bases from V and 4 bases from J, with 8 bases in between. The CDR3 here is CASSLGQTETQYF. CDR3 bases: TGTGCCAGCAGTTTAGGGCAGACAGAGACCCAGTACTTC.

The sample holds a few counts of this clone. The V call is TRBV13, the J call TRBJ2-1; D perhaps matches TRBD1 (6 bases). The CDR3 consists of 17 residues. V was clipped by 0 bases and J by 7 bases, with 19 bases between them. Germline values: CDR1 PRHDT, CDR2 FYEKMQ (reference sequence). The CDR3 DNA sequence: TGTGCCAGCAGCTTAGGTCTACATGCAAGGGGGAGAAATGAGCAGTTCTTC. This sequence encodes CASSLGLHARGRNEQFF.

J is TRBJ2-1 and V is TRBV2, with D hard to call. The V gene lost 6 bases and the J gene lost 0 bases, with 12 bases spanning the gap. Germline CDR1 reads SNHLY; CDR2 reads FYNNEI. The CDR3 extends over 15 amino acids. CDR3 nucleotides: TGTGCCAGCAGAGCGACTCCTAACTCCTACAATGAGCAGTTCTTC. Translated, it gives CASRATPNSYNEQFF.

This clone was seen once. The rearrangement uses TRBV5-1 and TRBJ2-5; D unclear. Germline-derived CDR1 and CDR2 are SGHRS and YFSETQ. CDR3 length equals 15 residues. Trimming removed 0 bases from V and 2 bases from J, with 11 bases in between. CDR3 DNA sequence: TGCGCCAGCAGCTTGGGTTCGGTGCAACAAGAGACCCAGTACTTC. This encodes CASSLGSVQQETQYF.

The CDR3 DNA is TGCGCCAGCAGAGTGGGACAGGGCCCTGAAGCTTTCTTT. Protein product: CASRVGQGPEAFF. The chain employs TRBV5-1 and TRBJ1-1, with TRBD1 matching over 9 bases. The CDR3 is 13 amino acids. The V and J ends lost 5 bases and 6 bases, in that order; junction bases with no gene match: 5. Germline V gene sequence: CDR1 SGHRS, CDR2 YFSETQ. Using reference TRBV5-1 and TRBJ1-1 for the parts outside the CDR3, the full variable domain is KAGVTQTPRYLIKTRGQQVTLSCSPISGHRSVSWYQQTPGQGLQFLFEYFSETQRNKGNFPGRFSGRQFSNSRSEMNVSTLELGDSALYLCASRVGQGPEAFFGQGTRLTVV.

The genes are TRBV5-1 and TRBJ2-7; perhaps TRBD1 as D (6 bases). Trimming pared 2 bases from V and 7 bases from J, leaving 7 bases between. Germline CDR1 and CDR2: SGHRS and YFSETQ. The CDR3 has 11 amino acids. The CDR3 loop is CASSFDREQYF. The CDR3, as DNA: TGCGCCAGCAGCTTTGACAGGGAGCAGTACTTC.

V gene TRBV13 combines with J gene TRBJ2-7; 7 bases are shared with TRBD2. There are 15 residues in the CDR3. Germline-derived CDR1 and CDR2 are PRHDT and FYEKMQ (reference sequence). The V segment lost 5 bases and the J segment 5 bases; nucleotides outside the gene matches: 12. CDR3 nucleotides: TGTGCCAGCAGCCCCCGAAGACTAGCAGTCCACGAGCAGTACTTC. Encoded protein: CASSPRRLAVHEQYF.

The rearrangement joins TRBV28 to TRBJ2-7; D call uncertain. V lost 1 base to trimming and J lost 1 base, with 2 bases between them. The germline V gene has CDR1 MDHEN and CDR2 SYDVKM. The CDR3 contains 12 residues. DNA for the CDR3: TGTGCCAGCAGTTTATCATCCTACGAGCAGTACTTC. It is translated as CASSLSSYEQYF.

The V call is TRBV28, the J call TRBJ2-7; a possible D gene is TRBD1 (6 bases). CDR1 is MDHEN and CDR2 is SYDVKM in the germline V gene. This CDR3 is 16 amino acids long. With 2 bases removed from V and 2 bases from J, the gap between germline ends came to 16 bases. DNA of the CDR3: TGTGCCAGCAGTTTAGGGGGCCGATCCGTCACCTACGAGCAGTACTTC. This encodes CASSLGGRSVTYEQYF.

The rearrangement joins TRBV27 to TRBJ2-3, with TRBD2 matching over 14 bases. The germline CDR1 and CDR2 sequences are MNHEY and SMNVEV (reference sequence). The CDR3 has 16 amino acids. V lost 5 bases to trimming and J lost 5 bases; unmatched junction nucleotides: 6. This chain's CDR3 is CASSPGLAGAGDTQYF. CDR3 nucleotide sequence: TGTGCCAGCAGTCCGGGACTAGCGGGAGCTGGAGATACGCAGTATTTT.

The chain uses TRBV30 and TRBJ1-3, with TRBD1 identical over 7 bases. Germline values: CDR1 GTSNPN, CDR2 SVGIG (reference sequence). The CDR3 covers 15 residues. V lost 2 bases and J lost 0; bases outside the gene matches: 4. CDR3 residues: CAWSKDRVSGNTIYF. CDR3 nucleotides: TGTGCCTGGAGTAAAGACAGGGTCTCTGGAAACACCATATATTTT.

As to this clone: This CDR3 is also generated by other DNA sequences in the sample. The chain is built from TRBV9 and TRBJ1-2; 11 bases fit TRBD1. In germline, CDR1 is SGDLS, CDR2 YYNGEE. With 3 bases clipped from V and 3 bases from J, the junction kept 4 bases outside the gene matches. The CDR3 totals 15 residues. The CDR3 here is CASSADRGQYYGYTF. The CDR3 nucleotides are TGTGCCAGCAGCGCGGACAGGGGGCAGTACTATGGCTACACCTTC.

The rearrangement joins TRBV28 to TRBJ2-7; D unclear. V was cut by 1 base and J by 2 bases, with 12 bases left in between. The germline V gene has CDR1 MDHEN and CDR2 SYDVKM. This CDR3 has 15 amino acids. The CDR3 loop is CASSLSPRKAYEQYF. The CDR3, as DNA: TGTGCCAGCAGTTTATCACCCAGGAAAGCCTACGAGCAGTACTTC.

The J gene is TRBJ2-3, the V gene TRBV19; D may be TRBD2 (6 bases). Germline V gene sequence: CDR1 LNHDA, CDR2 SQIVND (reference sequence). With 6 bases removed from V and 0 bases from J, the gap between germline ends came to 16 bases. The CDR3 consists of 16 residues. The CDR3 DNA sequence: TGTGCCAGTAGGAGTGGGGGGAACCCCAGCACAGATACGCAGTATTTT. As protein: CASRSGGNPSTDTQYF. Supplemented by reference TRBV19 and TRBJ2-3, the full variable domain reads DGGITQSPKYLFRKEGQNVTLSCEQNLNHDAMYWYRQDPGQGLRLIYYSQIVNDFQKGDIAEGYSVSREKKESFPLTVTSAQKNPTAFYLCASRSGGNPSTDTQYFGPGTRLTVL.

In regard to this clone: The sample contains more than one DNA sequence encoding this CDR3. The chain combines TRBV7-9 with TRBJ1-5; the match to TRBD1 covers 10 bases. The germline V gene has CDR1 SEHNR and CDR2 FQNEAQ (reference sequence). This CDR3 spans 15 amino acids. Trimming at V came to 4 bases and at J to 2 bases, leaving 2 bases not matched to a gene. The chain's CDR3 is CASSWGTGGNQPQHF. CDR3 DNA: TGTGCCAGCAGCTGGGGGACAGGGGGCAATCAGCCCCAGCATTTT.

This clone was observed once. The chain recombines TRBV27 with TRBJ2-5; tentative D call: TRBD2 (5 bases). The CDR3 runs to 13 residues. The V and J ends lost 5 bases and 4 bases respectively, with 11 bases between them. Looked up from germline, CDR1 is MNHEY and CDR2 is SMNVEV (reference sequence). CDR3 sequence (DNA): TGTGCCAGCAGTCCACTAGATGGAGAGACCCAGTACTTC. Encoded protein: CASSPLDGETQYF.